This T cell receptor beta chain originates from a study of CD8 T cells in ankylosing spondylitis. Study-wide points: In ankylosing spondylitis patients, matched synovial fluid reportedly showed significant enrichment of disease-linked clones. Roughly eight highly homologous variants made up a TCR beta motif that seemed to typify ankylosing spondylitis blood. The authors found the disease-linked clones to be CD8+ and relatively rare in peripheral blood.

This CDR3 is 12 amino acids long. The V and J ends lost 3 bases and 4 bases respectively, with 7 bases between them. CDR1 is DFQATT, CDR2 SNEGSKA, per germline (reference sequence). Quantitative 5'-RACE with molecular barcodes produced the TCR beta libraries. Using its own MiXCR run on the 5' RACE reads, TCRdb lists one record per CDR3 protein. The sample carries around 450,000 distinct CDR3 sequences, more than 25% recorded once. A note on this clonotype: Its antigen is as yet unknown.

The receptor's source is a male donor with ankylosing spondylitis. The sample comprised blood, either unsorted or a sorted T cell fraction (not recorded which). This chain joins TRBV20-1 and TRBJ1-3; no definite D call. This chain's CDR3 is CSASGGGNTIYF. In nucleotides, the CDR3 is TGCAGTGCTAGTGGAGGGGGAAACACCATATATTTT.